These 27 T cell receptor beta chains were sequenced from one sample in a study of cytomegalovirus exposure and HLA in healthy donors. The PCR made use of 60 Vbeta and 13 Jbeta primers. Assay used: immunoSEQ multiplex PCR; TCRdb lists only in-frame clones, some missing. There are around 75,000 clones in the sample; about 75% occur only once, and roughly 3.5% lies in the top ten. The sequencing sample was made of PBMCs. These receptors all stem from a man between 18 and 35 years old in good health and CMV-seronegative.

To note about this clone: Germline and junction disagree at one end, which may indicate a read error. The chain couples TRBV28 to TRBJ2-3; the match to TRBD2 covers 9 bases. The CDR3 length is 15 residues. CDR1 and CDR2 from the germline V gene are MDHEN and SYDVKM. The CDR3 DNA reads TGTGCCAGCAAGCCAGCGGGGGGATTATCCGCAGTGTACAATTTT. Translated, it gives CASKPAGGLSAVYNF.

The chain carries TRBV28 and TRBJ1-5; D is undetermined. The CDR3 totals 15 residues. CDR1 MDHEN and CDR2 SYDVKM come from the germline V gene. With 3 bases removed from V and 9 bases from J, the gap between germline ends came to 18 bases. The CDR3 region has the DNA TGTGCCAGCAGTTTTTCCCCGTCAGACGCAGGGCCCCAGCATTTT. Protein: CASSFSPSDAGPQHF.

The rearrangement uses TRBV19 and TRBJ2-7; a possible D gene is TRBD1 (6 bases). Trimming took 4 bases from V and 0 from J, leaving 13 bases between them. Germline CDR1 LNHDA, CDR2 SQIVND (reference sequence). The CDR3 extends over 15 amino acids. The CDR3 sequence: CASSTGHPSSYEQYF. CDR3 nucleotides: TGTGCCAGTAGTACGGGACACCCGAGCTCCTACGAGCAGTACTTC.

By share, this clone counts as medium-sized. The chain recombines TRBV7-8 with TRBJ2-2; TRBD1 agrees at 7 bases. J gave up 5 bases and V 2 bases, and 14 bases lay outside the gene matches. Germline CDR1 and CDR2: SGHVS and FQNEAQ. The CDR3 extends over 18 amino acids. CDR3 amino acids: CASSLFPPDRDLTGELFF. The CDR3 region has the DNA TGTGCCAGCAGCTTATTTCCCCCCGACAGGGATCTAACCGGGGAGCTGTTTTTT.

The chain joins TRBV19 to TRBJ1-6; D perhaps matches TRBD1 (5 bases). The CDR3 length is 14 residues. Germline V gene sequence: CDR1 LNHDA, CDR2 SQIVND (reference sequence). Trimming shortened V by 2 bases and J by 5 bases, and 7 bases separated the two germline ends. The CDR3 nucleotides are TGTGCCAGTAGTATACCAGGGAATAATTCACCCCTCCACTTT. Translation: CASSIPGNNSPLHF. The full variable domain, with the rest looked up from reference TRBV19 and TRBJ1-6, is DGGITQSPKYLFRKEGQNVTLSCEQNLNHDAMYWYRQDPGQGLRLIYYSQIVNDFQKGDIAEGYSVSREKKESFPLTVTSAQKNPTAFYLCASSIPGNNSPLHFGNGTRLTVT.

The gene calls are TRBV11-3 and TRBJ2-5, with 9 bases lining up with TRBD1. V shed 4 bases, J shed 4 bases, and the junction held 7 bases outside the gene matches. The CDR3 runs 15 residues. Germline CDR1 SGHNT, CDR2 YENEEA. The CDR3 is CASSSGQGSGETQYF. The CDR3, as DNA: TGTGCCAGCAGCTCCGGACAGGGGTCCGGAGAGACCCAGTACTTC.

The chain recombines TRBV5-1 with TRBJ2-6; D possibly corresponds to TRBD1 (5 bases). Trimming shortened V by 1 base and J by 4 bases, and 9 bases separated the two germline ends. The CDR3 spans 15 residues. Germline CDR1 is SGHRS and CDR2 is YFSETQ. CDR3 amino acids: CASSLTGYGANVLTF. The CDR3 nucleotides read TGCGCCAGCAGCTTGACAGGTTACGGGGCCAACGTCCTGACTTTC.

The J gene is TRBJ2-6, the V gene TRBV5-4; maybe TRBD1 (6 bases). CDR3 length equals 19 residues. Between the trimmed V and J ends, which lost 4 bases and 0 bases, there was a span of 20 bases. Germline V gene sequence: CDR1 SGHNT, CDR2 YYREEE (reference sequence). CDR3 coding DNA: TGTGCCAGCAGCCGCGGCCAGGGGCCATCATCCTCTGGGGCCAACGTCCTGACTTTC. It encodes CASSRGQGPSSSGANVLTF. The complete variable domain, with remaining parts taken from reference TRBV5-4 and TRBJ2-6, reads ETGVTQSPTHLIKTRGQQVTLRCSSQSGHNTVSWYQQALGQGPQFIFQYYREEENGRGNFPPRFSGLQFPNYSSELNVNALELDDSALYLCASSRGQGPSSSGANVLTFGAGSRLTVL.

Written as DNA, the CDR3 is TGTGCCAGCAGCACCCAGCGGGGGGGCCTCACAGATACGCAGTATTTT. Its translation: CASSTQRGGLTDTQYF. This chain joins TRBV5-4 and TRBJ2-3, with TRBD2 identical over 10 bases. CDR1 SGHNT and CDR2 YYREEE come from the germline V gene (reference sequence). The junction had 7 bases not matched to a gene; V was cut back by 4 bases and J by 2 bases. The CDR3 is 16 amino acids. The full variable domain, completed using reference TRBV5-4 and TRBJ2-3, is ETGVTQSPTHLIKTRGQQVTLRCSSQSGHNTVSWYQQALGQGPQFIFQYYREEENGRGNFPPRFSGLQFPNYSSELNVNALELDDSALYLCASSTQRGGLTDTQYFGPGTRLTVL.

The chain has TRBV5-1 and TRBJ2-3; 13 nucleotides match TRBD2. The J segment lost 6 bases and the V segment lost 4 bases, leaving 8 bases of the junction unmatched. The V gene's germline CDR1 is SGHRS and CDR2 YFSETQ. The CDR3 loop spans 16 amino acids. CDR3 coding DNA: TGCGCCAGCAGCCGGACTAGCGGGGGCCTAGGGGATACGCAGTATTTT. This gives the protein CASSRTSGGLGDTQYF.

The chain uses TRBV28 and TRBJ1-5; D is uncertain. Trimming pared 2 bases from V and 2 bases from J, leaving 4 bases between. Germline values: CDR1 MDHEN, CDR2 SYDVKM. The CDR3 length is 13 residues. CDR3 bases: TGTGCCAGCAGTTTACAGGGCAATCAGCCCCAGCATTTT. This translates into CASSLQGNQPQHF.

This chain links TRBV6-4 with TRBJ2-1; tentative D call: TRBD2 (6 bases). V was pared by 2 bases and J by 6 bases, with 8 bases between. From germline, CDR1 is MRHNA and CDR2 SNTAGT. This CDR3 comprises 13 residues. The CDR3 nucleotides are TGTGCCAGCAGTGACGGGGACTTCAATGAGCAGTTCTTC. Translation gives CASSDGDFNEQFF.

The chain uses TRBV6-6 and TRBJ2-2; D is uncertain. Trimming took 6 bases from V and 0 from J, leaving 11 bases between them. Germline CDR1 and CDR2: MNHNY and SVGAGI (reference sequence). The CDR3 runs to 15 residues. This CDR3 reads CASSRGGSNTGELFF. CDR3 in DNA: TGTGCCAGCAGCCGAGGTGGTTCGAACACCGGGGAGCTGTTTTTT.

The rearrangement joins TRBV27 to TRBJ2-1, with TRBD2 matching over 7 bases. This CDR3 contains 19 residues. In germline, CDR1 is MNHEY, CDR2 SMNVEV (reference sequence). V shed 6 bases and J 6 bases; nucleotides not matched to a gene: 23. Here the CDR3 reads CASSRLGSGITLPINEQFF. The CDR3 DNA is TGTGCCAGCAGCCGACTGGGCAGCGGGATAACCCTTCCTATCAATGAGCAGTTCTTC.

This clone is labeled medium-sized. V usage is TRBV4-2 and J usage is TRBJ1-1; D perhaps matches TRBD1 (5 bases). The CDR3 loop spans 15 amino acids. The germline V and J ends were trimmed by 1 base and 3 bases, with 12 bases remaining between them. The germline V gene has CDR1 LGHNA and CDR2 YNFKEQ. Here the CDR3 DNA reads TGTGCCAGCAGCCAAGCCCCAGGGATCCACACTGAAGCTTTCTTT. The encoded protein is CASSQAPGIHTEAFF.

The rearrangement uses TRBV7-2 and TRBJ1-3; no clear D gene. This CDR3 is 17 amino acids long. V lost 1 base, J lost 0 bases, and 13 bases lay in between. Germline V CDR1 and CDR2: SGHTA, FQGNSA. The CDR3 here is CASSLGERARSGNTIYF. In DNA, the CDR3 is TGTGCCAGCAGCTTAGGGGAGAGGGCACGCTCTGGAAACACCATATATTTT.

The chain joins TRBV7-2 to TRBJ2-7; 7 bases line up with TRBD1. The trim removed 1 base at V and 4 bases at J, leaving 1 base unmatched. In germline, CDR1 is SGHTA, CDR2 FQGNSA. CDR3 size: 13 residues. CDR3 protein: CASSLDRGYEQYV. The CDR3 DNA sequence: TGTGCCAGCAGCTTAGACAGGGGATACGAGCAGTACGTC.

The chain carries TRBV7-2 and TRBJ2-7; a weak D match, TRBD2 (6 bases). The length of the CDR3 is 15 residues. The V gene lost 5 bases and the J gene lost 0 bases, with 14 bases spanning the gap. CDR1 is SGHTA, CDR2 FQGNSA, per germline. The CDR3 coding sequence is TGTGCCAGCAGCCCTACCTTGGGGGGCTCCTACGAGCAGTACTTC. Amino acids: CASSPTLGGSYEQYF.

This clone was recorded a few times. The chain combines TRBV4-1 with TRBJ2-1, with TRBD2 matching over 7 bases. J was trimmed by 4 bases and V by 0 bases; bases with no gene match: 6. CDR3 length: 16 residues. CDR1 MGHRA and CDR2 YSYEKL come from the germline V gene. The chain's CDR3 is CASSQEIGDYYNEQFF. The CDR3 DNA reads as TGCGCCAGCAGCCAAGAAATCGGGGACTATTACAATGAGCAGTTCTTC.

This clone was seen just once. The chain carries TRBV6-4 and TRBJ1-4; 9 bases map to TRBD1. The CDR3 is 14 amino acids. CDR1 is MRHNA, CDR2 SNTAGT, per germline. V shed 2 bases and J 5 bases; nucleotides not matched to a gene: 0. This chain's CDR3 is CASSDGTGNEKLFF. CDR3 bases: TGTGCCAGCAGTGACGGGACAGGGAATGAAAAACTGTTTTTT.

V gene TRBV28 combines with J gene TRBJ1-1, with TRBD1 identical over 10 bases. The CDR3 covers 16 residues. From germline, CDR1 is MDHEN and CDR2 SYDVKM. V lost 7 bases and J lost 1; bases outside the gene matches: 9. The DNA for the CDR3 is TGTGCCAGCAAAAGACAGGGGGCGGCGACGAACACTGAAGCTTTCTTT. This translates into CASKRQGAATNTEAFF.

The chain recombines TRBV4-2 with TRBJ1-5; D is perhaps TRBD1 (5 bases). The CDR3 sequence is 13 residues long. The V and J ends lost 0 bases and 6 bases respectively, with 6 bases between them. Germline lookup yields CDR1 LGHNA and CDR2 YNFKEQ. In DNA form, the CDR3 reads TGTGCCAGCAGCCAAGACAGGGCTCAGCCCCAGCATTTT. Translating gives CASSQDRAQPQHF.

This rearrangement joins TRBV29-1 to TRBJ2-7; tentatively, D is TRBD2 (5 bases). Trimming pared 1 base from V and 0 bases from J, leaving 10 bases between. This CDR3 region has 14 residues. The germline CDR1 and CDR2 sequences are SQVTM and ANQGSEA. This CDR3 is CSVEGAGVSYEQYF. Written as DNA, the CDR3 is TGCAGCGTTGAAGGGGCCGGGGTCTCCTACGAGCAGTACTTC.

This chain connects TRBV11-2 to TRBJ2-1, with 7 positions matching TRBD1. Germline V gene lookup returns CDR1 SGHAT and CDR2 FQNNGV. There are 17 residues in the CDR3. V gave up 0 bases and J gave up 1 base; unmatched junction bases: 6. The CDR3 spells CASSLDRGLGSYNEQFF. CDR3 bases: TGTGCCAGCAGCTTAGATAGGGGGCTAGGTTCCTACAATGAGCAGTTCTTC.

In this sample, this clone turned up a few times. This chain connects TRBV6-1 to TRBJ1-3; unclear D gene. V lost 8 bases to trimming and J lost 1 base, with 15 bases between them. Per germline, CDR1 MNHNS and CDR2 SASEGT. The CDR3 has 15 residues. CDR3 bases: TGTGCCAGCGACGCCCTCCCGGGTTCTGGAAACACCATATATTTT. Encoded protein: CASDALPGSGNTIYF.

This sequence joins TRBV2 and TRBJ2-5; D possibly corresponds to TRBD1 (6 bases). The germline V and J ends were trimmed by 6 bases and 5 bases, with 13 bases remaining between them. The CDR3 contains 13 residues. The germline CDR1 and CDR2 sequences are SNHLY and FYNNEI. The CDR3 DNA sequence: TGTGCCAGCAGGGGGGACACTCGGGAGACCCAGTACTTC. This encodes CASRGDTRETQYF.

The CDR3 nucleotides read TGTGCCAGCAGTGAATCCCCTAGCCAAGAGACCCAGTACTTC. Protein sequence: CASSESPSQETQYF. The chain employs TRBV2 and TRBJ2-5; D is unclear. The CDR3 is 14 amino acids. V was pared by 2 bases and J by 1 base, with 8 bases between. Per germline, CDR1 SNHLY and CDR2 FYNNEI.